The sequence of this TCR beta chain was determined in a study of radiation and T cells in renal cell carcinoma. The time point was: blood 4 weeks post-SBRT, at nephrectomy. Treatment: 15 Gy SBRT to primary tumor, nephrectomy 4 weeks later. Nephrectomy followed 15 Gy stereotactic body radiation by 4 weeks. After SBRT, blood was collected at 2 and 4 weeks, plus baseline. The method was immunoSEQ multiplex PCR; TCRdb's version includes in-frame clones alone and lacks a portion of them. The sample lists over 90,000 clones, roughly 84% occurring once. The germline gives CDR1 SEHNR, CDR2 FQNEAQ (reference sequence). Trimming stripped 6 bases from V and 4 bases from J, with 13 bases between. This CDR3 spans 13 amino acids.

The chain has TRBV7-9 and TRBJ2-7, with D tentatively TRBD2 (6 bases). The sequence was obtained from a man between 60 and 75 years old with renal cell carcinoma. The specimen was blood, collected from a patient whose treatment included radiotherapy and nephrectomy. The CDR3 region is CASRPGLKYEQYF. DNA for the CDR3: TGTGCCAGCAGACCGGGACTGAAATACGAGCAGTACTTC.